This T cell receptor beta chain was profiled in a study of regulatory T cells in long-lasting Graves disease. Time point specified: newly diagnosed GD, antithyroid drugs for less than 3 months. Isolated PBMC RNA provided the starting material for the TCR library. For TCR beta, libraries came from iRepertoire HTBI primers and Arm-PCR of CDR3 regions. TCRdb reprocessed the multiplex PCR reads with MiXCR, giving one entry per CDR3 protein. The table has about 420,000 distinct CDR3 sequences, 15% to 20% seen once. The germline gives CDR1 SGDLS, CDR2 YYNGEE. This CDR3 contains 13 residues. Trimming at V came to 3 bases and at J to 4 bases, leaving 3 bases not matched to a gene. These data also featured in a second study, about T cells in Graves' hyperthyroidism and ophthalmopathy.

The rearrangement uses TRBV9 and TRBJ2-5, with 7 bases that match TRBD2. The source was peripheral blood mononuclear cells (PBMCs), collected at new diagnosis, from a patient treated with antithyroid drugs. The sequence derives from a woman aged 18-29 years with Graves disease. The CDR3 nucleotides are TGTGCCAGCAGCGGGGCGGGAGCAGAGACCCAGTACTTC. Translating gives CASSGAGAETQYF.